A single sample gave rise to the 6 T cell receptor beta chains below, sequenced in a study of T cells in Graves' hyperthyroidism and ophthalmopathy. TCR beta CDR3 sequences were amplified from RNA transcripts. The HTBI set primed first-round TCR CDR3 RT-PCR. TCRdb reprocessed the multiplex PCR reads via MiXCR and lists one record per CDR3 protein. The profile shows roughly 280,000 distinct CDR3 sequences, 15% to 20% of them singletons. The sequenced material came from blood. These receptors came from a woman aged 55-70 years with Graves' ophthalmopathy.

This clonotype was counted at least ten times. This chain uses TRBV4-1 with TRBJ2-2; D gene ambiguous. V was trimmed by 0 bases and J by 7 bases, leaving 3 bases between them. The CDR3 totals 12 residues. Germline lookup yields CDR1 MGHRA and CDR2 YSYEKL. CDR3 sequence reads: CASSQDVGELFF. The CDR3 DNA reads as TGCGCCAGCAGCCAAGATGTCGGGGAGCTGTTTTTT.

In its sample, this clonotype was seen many times. DNA of the CDR3: TGTGCCAGCAGCCGCTCCGCTCTACTGGGCACCGGGGAGCTGTTTTTT. It encodes CASSRSALLGTGELFF. The chain carries TRBV6-1 and TRBJ2-2; D call uncertain. The V gene lost 6 bases and the J gene lost 4 bases, with 18 bases spanning the gap. Germline loops: CDR1 MNHNS, CDR2 SASEGT. The CDR3 spans 16 residues.

The gene calls are TRBV6-2 or TRBV6-3 and TRBJ1-2; 8 bases align to TRBD1. Per germline, CDR1 MNHEY and CDR2 SVGEGT. The V and J ends lost 6 bases and 7 bases, in that order; junction bases with no gene match: 1. This CDR3 is 11 amino acids long. In DNA, the CDR3 is TGTGCCAGCAGCGGACAGGGTGGCTACACCTTC. It codes for CASSGQGGYTF.

There are many counts of this clonotype. J is TRBJ2-2 and V is TRBV7-3; D is undetermined. Germline CDR1 reads SGHTA; CDR2 reads FQGTGA. Deletions cut 5 bases from V and 2 bases from J, with 12 bases between. This CDR3 has 15 residues. The CDR3: CASSPSASNTGELFF. The CDR3 nucleotides are TGTGCCAGCAGCCCGTCGGCTAGTAACACCGGGGAGCTGTTTTTT.

A note on this clonotype: A much larger clone sits a single nucleotide away, making a read error possible. The chain is built from TRBV18 and TRBJ1-4, with D possibly TRBD1 on 6 matching bases. CDR1 and CDR2 (germline): KGHSH, LQKENI. The CDR3 sequence is 14 residues long. For the CDR3, the DNA is TGTGCCGGCTCACCAGTGCAGGGGATTGAAAAACTGTTTTTT. Amino acid sequence: CAGSPVQGIEKLFF.

This sequence joins TRBV19 and TRBJ1-5; TRBD1 matches 8 bases. Per the germline V gene, CDR1 is LNHDA and CDR2 is SQIVND (reference sequence). V gave up 1 base and J gave up 1 base; unmatched junction bases: 6. The CDR3 extends over 17 amino acids. The CDR3 DNA reads TGTGCCAGTAGTATAGTTGGCAGGGGGCCGAGCAATCAGCCCCAGCATTTT. It encodes CASSIVGRGPSNQPQHF.